Included here is one T cell receptor beta chain sequence, with context. The CDR3 totals 15 residues. After removal of 3 bases from V and 3 bases from J, the junction contained 8 bases not matched to a gene. In germline, CDR1 is SGHNT, CDR2 YYREEE (reference sequence). Assay: immunoSEQ multiplex PCR; the TCRdb copy retains only in-frame clones and omits some. The sample lists 65,000 to 85,000 clones; 96% were seen once. The data belong to a study of technical replicates of blood from a few donors. Sequencing was carried out using T cells isolated from PBMCs. The TCR was taken from a human donor in good health. The rearrangement joins TRBV5-4 to TRBJ2-7; TRBD1 aligns across 8 bases. The CDR3 protein is CASSSPTGVYYEQYF. The CDR3 DNA reads TGTGCCAGCAGCTCCCCGACAGGGGTATACTACGAGCAGTACTTC.